A single sample is the source of the 31 T cell receptor beta chains below, sequenced in a study of shared clonotypes between healthy human individuals. Clones were read by immunoSEQ multiplex PCR, and TCRdb kept only the in-frame ones, dropping some. Of about 320,000 clones listed, roughly 84% are singletons. Input material: memory CD8+ T cells sorted from blood. Subset denoted: CD45RO+ cells pooled with CCR7-negative TemRA cells. These receptors originate from a man aged 18 to 29 in good health.

The V and J genes are TRBV10-3 and TRBJ2-1; TRBD1 is a possible D gene (6 bases). The CDR3 totals 15 residues. The germline V gene has CDR1 ENHRY and CDR2 SYGVKD. V lost 5 bases to trimming and J lost 3 bases, with 14 bases between them. CDR3 protein: CAISQDRTVYNEQFF. In nucleotides, the CDR3 is TGTGCCATCAGTCAAGACAGGACGGTCTACAATGAGCAGTTCTTC.

This clone was seen more than once but under ten times. The V and J genes are TRBV9 and TRBJ2-3; D is undetermined. This CDR3 has 14 residues. Trimming shortened V by 0 bases and J by 4 bases, and 9 bases separated the two germline ends. Germline CDR1 SGDLS, CDR2 YYNGEE. The CDR3 region is CASSVDEFPDTQYF. In nucleotides, the CDR3 is TGTGCCAGCAGCGTAGACGAGTTTCCAGATACGCAGTATTTT.

The chain carries TRBV5-6 and TRBJ1-5; 7 bases match TRBD1. This CDR3 has 15 residues. Germline V lookup: CDR1 SGHDT, CDR2 YYEEEE. V shed 0 bases, J shed 4 bases, and the junction held 4 bases outside the gene matches. The DNA for the CDR3 is TGTGCCAGCAGCTTGGGACAGGGATGGAATCAGCCCCAGCATTTT. It is translated as CASSLGQGWNQPQHF.

This chain uses TRBV6-1 with TRBJ1-5, with D perhaps matching TRBD1 (6 bases). The CDR3 totals 15 residues. V was trimmed by 0 bases and J by 9 bases, leaving 15 bases between them. Germline values: CDR1 MNHNS, CDR2 SASEGT. CDR3 sequence (DNA): TGTGCCAGCAGTGAAGCCCAAAGGGGGGATGGGCCCCAGCATTTT. This translates into CASSEAQRGDGPQHF.

The chain carries TRBV5-1 and TRBJ2-7, with 11 bases lining up with TRBD1. This CDR3 is 16 amino acids long. J was trimmed by 5 bases and V by 3 bases; bases with no gene match: 10. Germline CDR1 reads SGHRS; CDR2 reads YFSETQ. The CDR3 protein is CASSSGGGQGAHEQYF. Here the CDR3 DNA reads TGCGCCAGCAGCTCCGGGGGTGGACAGGGGGCCCACGAGCAGTACTTC. Using reference TRBV5-1 and TRBJ2-7 for the parts outside the CDR3, the full variable domain is KAGVTQTPRYLIKTRGQQVTLSCSPISGHRSVSWYQQTPGQGLQFLFEYFSETQRNKGNFPGRFSGRQFSNSRSEMNVSTLELGDSALYLCASSSGGGQGAHEQYFGPGTRLTVT.

The CDR3 protein is CASSEFGAGGSYEQYF. The CDR3 DNA reads TGTGCCAGCAGTGAATTCGGGGCAGGGGGATCCTACGAGCAGTACTTC. The rearrangement uses TRBV25-1 and TRBJ2-7, with TRBD1 matching 7 bases. Germline V lookup: CDR1 MGHDK, CDR2 SYGVNS. The CDR3 runs 16 residues. J lost 1 base, V lost 1 base, and 7 bases had no gene match.

The rearrangement uses TRBV6-5 and TRBJ1-4; D may be TRBD1 (6 bases). Germline assignment: CDR1 MNHEY and CDR2 SVGAGI. V was trimmed by 6 bases and J by 4 bases, leaving 15 bases between them. The CDR3 is 15 amino acids. CDR3 in DNA: TGTGCCAGCAGGGGACTCCGGGACAATAATGAAAAACTGTTTTTT. It specifies CASRGLRDNNEKLFF.

This clone was detected many times. The chain uses TRBV10-3 and TRBJ2-2; a possible D gene is TRBD2 (5 bases). Between the trimmed V and J ends, which lost 10 bases and 6 bases, there was a span of 12 bases. There are 12 residues in the CDR3. CDR1 is ENHRY, CDR2 SYGVKD, per germline. CDR3 in amino acids: CATQEGSGELFF. The CDR3 DNA reads as TGTGCCACCCAAGAGGGTTCCGGGGAGCTGTTTTTT.

J is TRBJ2-7 and V is TRBV14; no definite D call. The CDR3 contains 16 residues. In germline, CDR1 is SGHDN, CDR2 FVKESK. V was cut by 0 bases and J by 4 bases, with 16 bases left in between. The CDR3 DNA sequence: TGTGCCAGCAGCCAAGATTTAGGGCTAAAGAGGTACGAGCAGTACTTC. Amino acids: CASSQDLGLKRYEQYF.

The gene calls are TRBV10-2 and TRBJ2-7; D perhaps matches TRBD1 (5 bases). This CDR3 is built from 14 residues. Germline-derived CDR1 and CDR2 are WSHSY and SAAADI. Trimming left V 3 bases short and J 2 bases short, with 11 bases between. The CDR3 sequence: CASSDQGTPYEQYF. The CDR3 DNA is TGCGCCAGCAGTGATCAGGGAACCCCCTACGAGCAGTACTTC.

In its sample, this clone was seen a few times. J is TRBJ1-5 and V is TRBV19; D not certain. Between the trimmed V and J ends, which lost 3 bases and 7 bases, there was a span of 10 bases. Germline V CDR1 and CDR2: LNHDA, SQIVND (reference sequence). The CDR3 spans 13 residues. In DNA form, the CDR3 reads TGTGCCAGTAGTATGGGAGGTGGACAGCCCCAGCATTTT. The encoded protein is CASSMGGGQPQHF. The full variable domain, its missing parts supplied by reference TRBV19 and TRBJ1-5, is DGGITQSPKYLFRKEGQNVTLSCEQNLNHDAMYWYRQDPGQGLRLIYYSQIVNDFQKGDIAEGYSVSREKKESFPLTVTSAQKNPTAFYLCASSMGGGQPQHFGDGTRLSIL.

This clone was picked up a small number of times. The J gene is TRBJ2-1, the V gene TRBV5-8, with 8 bases matching TRBD2. The CDR3 consists of 19 residues. The J segment lost 4 bases and the V segment lost 4 bases, leaving 19 bases of the junction unmatched. Germline values: CDR1 SGHTS, CDR2 YDEGEE. CDR3 in DNA: TGTGCCAGCAGCCCTCCGTGGGCTAGCGGGCCAGGCGGGTACAATGAGCAGTTCTTC. Translating it yields CASSPPWASGPGGYNEQFF.

This clone was seen a handful of times. The chain links TRBV5-1 to TRBJ2-1, with D perhaps TRBD1 (6 bases). This CDR3 comprises 16 residues. Germline V gene data show CDR1 as SGHRS and CDR2 as YFSETQ. Trimming pared 4 bases from V and 5 bases from J, leaving 19 bases between. The CDR3 DNA is TGCGCCAGCAGCGCAACCTTAACAGGGACCGACAATGAGCAGTTCTTC. Translated, it gives CASSATLTGTDNEQFF.

The chain uses TRBV5-4 and TRBJ2-1, with D perhaps matching TRBD1 or TRBD2 (5 bases each). CDR3 length: 14 residues. Trimming took off 0 bases at V and 8 bases at J, with 12 bases between the two ends. Germline V CDR1 and CDR2: SGHNT, YYREEE (reference sequence). CDR3 nucleotide sequence: TGTGCCAGCAGCTTGGAAAGGGACCATTATGAGCAGTTCTTC. Its protein product is CASSLERDHYEQFF.

With respect to this clone: Given a much more abundant clone one base away, this may be a read error. This same CDR3 is encoded by further DNA sequences in the sample. V usage is TRBV30 and J usage is TRBJ2-3; 11 nucleotides agree with TRBD2. CDR1 GTSNPN and CDR2 SVGIG come from the germline V gene (reference sequence). V was pared by 1 base and J by 0 bases, with 12 bases of the junction left unmatched. CDR3 length equals 19 residues. The DNA of the CDR3 is TGTGCCTGGAGTGGCGGGCTAGCGGGGGGCAGTGCTAGCACAGATACGCAGTATTTT. Residues: CAWSGGLAGGSASTDTQYF.

The rearrangement joins TRBV7-8 to TRBJ2-7; D remains unclear. The CDR3 has 15 residues. Trimming removed 1 base from V and 2 bases from J, with 12 bases in between. Germline V gene sequence: CDR1 SGHVS, CDR2 FQNEAQ. The CDR3 sequence: CASSLVRRLPYEQYF. The CDR3 nucleotides are TGTGCCAGCAGCTTAGTACGGCGACTTCCCTACGAGCAGTACTTC.

This chain joins TRBV6-5 and TRBJ2-7; 9 bases fit TRBD1. The CDR3 loop spans 15 amino acids. V gave up 4 bases and J gave up 3 bases; unmatched junction bases: 7. Germline V CDR1 and CDR2: MNHEY, SVGAGI. The CDR3 coding sequence is TGTGCCAGCAGTTCCTCGGGACAGGGTAGCTACGAGCAGTACTTC. It is translated as CASSSSGQGSYEQYF.

V usage is TRBV4-3 and J usage is TRBJ2-1; 7 bases line up with TRBD2. Trimming at V came to 0 bases and at J to 5 bases, leaving 13 bases not matched to a gene. Germline CDR1 LGHNA, CDR2 YSLEER. The CDR3 runs to 18 residues. The CDR3, as DNA: TGCGCCAGCAGCCAAGAGATTGGGAGCGGGAATTTACACAATGAGCAGTTCTTC. Protein: CASSQEIGSGNLHNEQFF.

J is TRBJ1-4 and V is TRBV10-3; D remains unclear. Germline CDR1 and CDR2: ENHRY and SYGVKD. This CDR3 contains 14 residues. V was shortened by 6 bases and J by 10 bases, with 18 bases between the two germline ends. CDR3 sequence reads: CAISRRLGTPKLFF. CDR3 DNA sequence: TGTGCCATCAGCAGGAGGCTTGGTACCCCAAAACTGTTTTTT.

This clone was observed a few times. This rearrangement joins TRBV7-9 to TRBJ1-5, with no clear D. Trimming left V 1 base short and J 5 bases short, with 9 bases between. The CDR3 extends over 14 amino acids. The germline CDR1 and CDR2 sequences are SEHNR and FQNEAQ (reference sequence). Here the CDR3 reads CASSLGGSHQPQHF. DNA for the CDR3: TGTGCCAGCAGCTTAGGGGGTTCGCATCAGCCCCAGCATTTT.

V and J are TRBV2 and TRBJ1-6; the D is unclear. From germline, CDR1 is SNHLY and CDR2 FYNNEI. The length of the CDR3 is 15 residues. V was pared by 7 bases and J by 9 bases, with 19 bases between. The CDR3 protein is CASTSPGDLGSPLHF. As DNA, the CDR3 is TGTGCCAGCACCTCCCCCGGGGATCTCGGTTCACCCCTCCACTTT.

This clone has just one count. The gene calls are TRBV27 and TRBJ2-1; D is unclear. Germline V CDR1 and CDR2: MNHEY, SMNVEV (reference sequence). Trimming left V 1 base short and J 0 bases short, with 10 bases between. The CDR3 is 16 residues long. CDR3 amino acids: CASSLLGGSSYNEQFF. The CDR3 region has the DNA TGTGCCAGCAGTTTATTAGGCGGAAGCTCCTACAATGAGCAGTTCTTC.

The chain has TRBV12-5 and TRBJ2-2; the D is unclear. Per germline, CDR1 LGHNT and CDR2 FRNRAP. Trimming removed 7 bases from V and 4 bases from J, with 7 bases in between. This CDR3 is built from 12 residues. The CDR3: CASVGVTGELFF. The CDR3 DNA reads TGTGCTAGTGTTGGGGTCACCGGGGAGCTGTTTTTT.

V usage is TRBV27 and J usage is TRBJ2-3, with TRBD1 matching 8 bases. Germline lookup yields CDR1 MNHEY and CDR2 SMNVEV (reference sequence). The CDR3 totals 16 residues. With V trimmed by 0 bases and J by 3 bases, 5 bases remained unmatched. The CDR3 region has the DNA TGTGCCAGCAGTTTATCCTCAGGGGGCGAGACAGATACGCAGTATTTT. It yields the protein CASSLSSGGETDTQYF.

The gene calls are TRBV9 and TRBJ1-2; TRBD1 agrees at 9 bases. The ends lost 7 bases at V and 1 base at J; junction bases unmatched: 5. CDR1 SGDLS and CDR2 YYNGEE come from the germline V gene. The CDR3 length is 14 residues. The CDR3 nucleotides read TGTGCCAGCGGGGGGACAGGGTATAACTATGGCTACACCTTC. Residues: CASGGTGYNYGYTF. The whole variable domain, filled in from reference TRBV9 and TRBJ1-2, reads DSGVTQTPKHLITATGQRVTLRCSPRSGDLSVYWYQQSLDQGLQFLIQYYNGEERAKGNILERFSAQQFPDLHSELNLSSLELGDSALYFCASGGTGYNYGYTFGSGTRLTVV.

This clone showed up just once. The chain employs TRBV28 and TRBJ1-1; the D gene is possibly TRBD1 (6 bases). Trimming removed 3 bases at V and 4 bases at J, with 18 bases between. The CDR3 is 16 residues long. CDR1 and CDR2 from the germline V gene are MDHEN and SYDVKM. As DNA, the CDR3 is TGTGCCAGCAGTTTGACAGGTTATCCTTATAGCACTGAAGCTTTCTTT. Translating it yields CASSLTGYPYSTEAFF.

The CDR3 bases are TGTGCCAGCAGTGTCGAGTTAAGGTCGTCGCAGTCCTACAATGAGCAGTTCTTC. It specifies CASSVELRSSQSYNEQFF. This chain links TRBV2 with TRBJ2-1; no clear D. The CDR3 loop spans 18 amino acids. Trimming took 4 bases from V and 1 from J, leaving 20 bases between them. The germline gives CDR1 SNHLY, CDR2 FYNNEI.

This chain joins TRBV27 and TRBJ2-7, with a weak D call TRBD1 (5 bases). Germline CDR1 reads MNHEY; CDR2 reads SMNVEV (reference sequence). With 5 bases removed from V and 4 bases from J, the gap between germline ends came to 18 bases. This CDR3 region has 15 residues. The CDR3 spells CASSPNGHLVYEQYF. The DNA for the CDR3 is TGTGCCAGCAGTCCAAACGGACACCTGGTATACGAGCAGTACTTC.

This clone was seen just once. The J gene is TRBJ2-7, the V gene TRBV19; D remains ambiguous. Looked up from germline, CDR1 is LNHDA and CDR2 is SQIVND (reference sequence). The V end was cut by 5 bases, the J end by 0 bases, with 11 bases between. CDR3 length equals 14 residues. The CDR3 reads CASSPAVSSYEQYF. The CDR3 bases are TGTGCCAGTAGTCCGGCGGTTAGCTCCTACGAGCAGTACTTC.

This clone was counted a single time. The chain joins TRBV7-2 to TRBJ1-1; D perhaps matches TRBD1 (6 bases). Between the trimmed V and J ends, which lost 8 bases and 5 bases, there was a span of 15 bases. From germline, CDR1 is SGHTA and CDR2 FQGNSA. The CDR3 totals 13 residues. CDR3 DNA: TGTGCCAGCTGGAGGTCGAGGGGGACTGAAGCTTTCTTT. This gives the protein CASWRSRGTEAFF. Full variable domain (remainder filled in from reference TRBV7-2 and TRBJ1-1): GAGVSQSPSNKVTEKGKDVELRCDPISGHTALYWYRQSLGQGLEFLIYFQGNSAPDKSGLPSDRFSAERTGGSVSTLTIQRTQQEDSAVYLCASWRSRGTEAFFGQGTRLTVV.

This clone appeared a single time. The chain joins TRBV10-3 to TRBJ2-7, with 9 bases aligning to TRBD1. Trimming cost V 2 bases and J 1 base; bases outside gene matches: 15. CDR3 size: 19 residues. CDR1 is ENHRY and CDR2 is SYGVKD in the germline V gene. The CDR3 sequence: CAISEPTIRRDRDSYEQYF. CDR3 DNA: TGTGCCATCAGTGAGCCAACAATACGCCGGGACAGGGATTCCTACGAGCAGTACTTC.